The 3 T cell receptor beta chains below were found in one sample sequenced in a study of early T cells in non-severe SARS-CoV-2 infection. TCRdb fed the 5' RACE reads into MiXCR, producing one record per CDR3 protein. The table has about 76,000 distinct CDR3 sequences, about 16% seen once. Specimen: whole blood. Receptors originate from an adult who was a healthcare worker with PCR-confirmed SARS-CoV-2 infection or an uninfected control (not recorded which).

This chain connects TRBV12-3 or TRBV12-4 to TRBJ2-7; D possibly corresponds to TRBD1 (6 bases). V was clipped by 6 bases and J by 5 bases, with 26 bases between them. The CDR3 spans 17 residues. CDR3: CASRTTRGFGLDDEQYF. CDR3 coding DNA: TGTGCCAGCAGGACTACGAGGGGGTTCGGGCTGGACGACGAGCAGTACTTC.

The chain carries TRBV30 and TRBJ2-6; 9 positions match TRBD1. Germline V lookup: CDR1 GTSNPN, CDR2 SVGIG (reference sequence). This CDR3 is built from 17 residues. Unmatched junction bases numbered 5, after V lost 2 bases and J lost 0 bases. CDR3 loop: CAWSRDRVSSGANVLTF. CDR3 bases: TGTGCCTGGAGTCGGGACAGGGTGAGCTCTGGGGCCAACGTCCTGACTTTC.

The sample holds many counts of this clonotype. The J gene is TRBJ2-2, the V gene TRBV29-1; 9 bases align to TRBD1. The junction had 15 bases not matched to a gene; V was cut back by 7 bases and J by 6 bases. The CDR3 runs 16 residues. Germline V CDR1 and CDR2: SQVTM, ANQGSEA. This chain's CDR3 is CSELSRDRVGPGELFF. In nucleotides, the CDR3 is TGCAGCGAGCTTAGCCGGGACAGGGTAGGCCCCGGGGAGCTGTTTTTT.